This T cell receptor beta chain was observed in a study of cytomegalovirus exposure and HLA in healthy donors. Trimming shortened V by 8 bases and J by 4 bases, and 11 bases separated the two germline ends. The germline CDR1 and CDR2 sequences are SNHLY and FYNNEI. CDR3 length: 12 amino acids. The study, taken as a whole, reports: Earlier analysis yielded a pattern in which most TCR beta V segments were productive about 87% or about 30% of the time. Listed as cytomegalovirus-associated were 150 or so TCR beta chains.

This cohort consisted of healthy bone marrow donors. Concerning this clone itself: Its antigen is currently unknown.

Use of 60 Vbeta and 13 Jbeta primers characterized the PCR. Using immunoSEQ multiplex PCR, the repertoire was profiled, and TCRdb retains in-frame clones only, with some absent. Here the sample spans about 180,000 clones, 70% to 85% being singletons. V is TRBV2 and J is TRBJ2-5; D is uncertain. The receptor was isolated from a man aged 18-30 years in good health and CMV-seronegative. The sequencing input was PBMCs. In DNA, the CDR3 is TGTGCCAGCCGTCCCAGGTCAGAGACCCAGTACTTC. Protein sequence: CASRPRSETQYF.